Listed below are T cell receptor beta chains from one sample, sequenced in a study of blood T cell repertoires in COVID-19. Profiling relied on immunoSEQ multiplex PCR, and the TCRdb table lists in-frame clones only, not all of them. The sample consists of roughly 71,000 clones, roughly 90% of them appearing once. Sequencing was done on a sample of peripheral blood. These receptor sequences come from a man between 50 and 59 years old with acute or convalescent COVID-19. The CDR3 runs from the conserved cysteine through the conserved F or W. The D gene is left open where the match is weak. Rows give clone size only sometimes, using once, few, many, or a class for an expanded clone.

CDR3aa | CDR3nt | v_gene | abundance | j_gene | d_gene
CASSFEENTEAFF | TGTGCCAGCAGTTTCGAGGAGAACACTGAAGCTTTCTTT | TRBV12-3/TRBV12-4 | once | TRBJ1-1 | .
CASSLGGGRRYEQYF | TGTGCCAGCAGCTTAGGGGGCGGCAGGCGCTACGAGCAGTACTTC | TRBV7-2 | . | TRBJ2-7 | .
CASSRGQSSYNEQFF | TGTGCCAGCAGTCGTGGACAGAGCTCCTACAATGAGCAGTTCTTC | TRBV6-5 | . | TRBJ2-1 | .
CASSPPRSGGDTQYF | TGTGCCAGCTCACCACCGCGGAGCGGGGGGGATACGCAGTATTTT | TRBV18 | . | TRBJ2-3 | TRBD2
CATSDFGGSTDTQYF | TGTGCCACCAGTGATTTTGGAGGTAGCACAGATACGCAGTATTTT | TRBV24-1 | few | TRBJ2-3 | .
CASSWVGGAHQPQHF | TGTGCCAGTAGTTGGGTTGGCGGGGCTCATCAGCCCCAGCATTTT | TRBV19 | . | TRBJ1-5 | .
CASSEAGGAKGYEQYF | TGTGCCAGCAGTGAAGCGGGGGGGGCTAAGGGCTACGAGCAGTACTTC | TRBV6-1 | . | TRBJ2-7 | .
CASSPSGGKETQYF | TGTGCCAGCAGCCCCAGCGGGGGTAAAGAGACCCAGTACTTC | TRBV9 | . | TRBJ2-5 | TRBD2
CASTSNVLAGGQETQYF | TGCGCCAGCACCTCGAATGTACTAGCGGGGGGGCAGGAGACCCAGTACTTC | TRBV10-2 | . | TRBJ2-5 | TRBD2
CASSYGIGSTEAFF | TGTGCCAGCAGTTACGGCATTGGTTCCACTGAAGCTTTCTTT | TRBV6-5 | . | TRBJ1-1 | .
CASSADRGWEETQYF | TGTGCCAGCAGCGCGGACAGGGGGTGGGAAGAGACCCAGTACTTC | TRBV9 | . | TRBJ2-5 | TRBD1
CASSLEGQDGYTF | TGTGCCAGCAGCTTAGAAGGACAGGATGGCTACACCTTC | TRBV5-4 | . | TRBJ1-2 | TRBD1
CASSKGTGDEQYF | TGTGCCAGTAGTAAGGGAACAGGGGACGAGCAGTACTTC | TRBV19 | . | TRBJ2-7 | TRBD1
CATASTGESTDTQYF | TGTGCCACAGCTTCAACAGGGGAATCCACAGATACGCAGTATTTT | TRBV24-1 | . | TRBJ2-3 | TRBD1
CASSFDRGQYEQYF | TGTGCCAGCAGCTTCGACAGGGGGCAGTACGAGCAGTACTTC | TRBV5-4 | . | TRBJ2-7 | TRBD1
CATSEGDNGKYTEAFF | TGTGCCACCAGTGAGGGGGACAACGGGAAGTACACTGAAGCTTTCTTT | TRBV24-1 | . | TRBJ1-1 | .
CASSPRTGPEETQYF | TGCGCCAGCAGCCCGCGGACAGGGCCCGAAGAGACCCAGTACTTC | TRBV5-1 | . | TRBJ2-5 | TRBD1
CASSYGTSGGVYEQYF | TGTGCCAGCAGTTACGGGACTAGCGGGGGGGTTTACGAGCAGTACTTC | TRBV6-5 | once | TRBJ2-7 | TRBD2
CASSGLAGGQTQYF | TGTGCCAGCAGTGGACTAGCGGGGGGACAGACCCAGTACTTC | TRBV2 | . | TRBJ2-5 | TRBD2
CASSRGGLDGYTF | TGTGCCAGTAGTAGGGGGGGCTTGGATGGCTACACCTTC | TRBV19 | . | TRBJ1-2 | .
CASSLAGTVQETQYF | TGTGCCAGCAGCTTAGCCGGGACAGTCCAAGAGACCCAGTACTTC | TRBV7-9 | . | TRBJ2-5 | TRBD1
CASSAGTGGGNTIYF | TGCGCCAGCAGCGCAGGGACAGGCGGTGGAAACACCATATATTTT | TRBV5-1 | . | TRBJ1-3 | TRBD1
CASSQVKVGGNTDTQYF | TGTGCCAGCAGCCAAGTGAAGGTGGGGGGAAACACAGATACGCAGTATTTT | TRBV4-2 | once | TRBJ2-3 | .
CASSEAVTKNIQYF | TGTGCCAGCAGTGAGGCGGTTACCAAAAACATTCAGTACTTC | TRBV2 | . | TRBJ2-4 | .
CASSIGQFIDAGYTF | TGTGCCAGTAGTATCGGACAGTTTATAGACGCTGGCTACACCTTC | TRBV19 | . | TRBJ1-2 | .
CASSETGTRLGEGEAFF | TGTGCCAGCAGTGAAACAGGGACAAGACTTGGCGAGGGAGAAGCTTTCTTT | TRBV2 | . | TRBJ1-1 | .
CASSLAGGEKLFF | TGTGCCAGCAGTTTGGCGGGGGGTGAAAAACTGTTTTTT | TRBV12-3/TRBV12-4 | . | TRBJ1-4 | .
CASTGDLNTEAFF | TGTGCCAGCACAGGGGACCTGAACACTGAAGCTTTCTTT | TRBV6-5 | few | TRBJ1-1 | .
CASSGTNSNQPQHF | TGTGCCAGCAGTGGGACAAATAGCAATCAGCCCCAGCATTTT | TRBV28 | once | TRBJ1-5 | .
CSASAQTGVGYSPLHF | TGCAGTGCTAGTGCCCAGACAGGGGTCGGCTATTCACCCCTCCACTTT | TRBV20-1 | . | TRBJ1-6 | TRBD1
CASKDRGGGDTQYF | TGTGCCAGCAAGGACAGGGGTGGGGGAGATACGCAGTATTTT | TRBV6-5 | . | TRBJ2-3 | TRBD1
CASSLNGGAGGYTF | TGTGCCAGCAGCTTAAATGGGGGGGCAGGTGGCTACACCTTC | TRBV7-3 | . | TRBJ1-2 | .
CASSPGDSLPVAFF | TGTGCCAGCAGCCCCGGGGACAGCTTACCCGTGGCTTTCTTT | TRBV6-2/TRBV6-3 | . | TRBJ1-1 | TRBD1
CASSLGGAGMVRELFF | TGTGCCAGCAGCTTAGGGGGCGCGGGGATGGTCAGGGAGCTGTTTTTT | TRBV7-2 | . | TRBJ2-2 | .
CASRIGSQGANIQYF | TGCGCCAGCAGAATCGGGAGTCAGGGGGCTAACATTCAGTACTTC | TRBV5-1 | . | TRBJ2-4 | TRBD1
CASSLSGGAGDTQYF | TGCGCCAGCAGCTTATCAGGGGGCGCGGGAGATACGCAGTATTTT | TRBV5-1 | . | TRBJ2-3 | TRBD1
CASSESQGPVNEQFF | TGCGCCAGCAGTGAGTCTCAGGGGCCGGTAAATGAGCAGTTCTTC | TRBV10-1 | . | TRBJ2-1 | .
CASSQEAAGAEGELFF | TGTGCCAGCAGCCAAGAGGCAGCGGGGGCCGAGGGGGAGCTGTTTTTT | TRBV3-1/TRBV3-2 | . | TRBJ2-2 | TRBD2
CASSLAGGSNQPQHF | TGTGCCAGCAGCTTAGCCGGGGGGAGCAATCAGCCCCAGCATTTT | TRBV13 | . | TRBJ1-5 | .
CASSEPFPGRGANYGYTF | TGTGCCAGCAGTGAACCTTTTCCGGGGAGAGGAGCTAACTATGGCTACACCTTC | TRBV2 | few | TRBJ1-2 | .
CAIRKGGEDTQYF | TGTGCCATCAGAAAGGGAGGGGAGGATACGCAGTATTTT | TRBV10-3 | . | TRBJ2-3 | TRBD2
CASSPGDYNSPLHF | TGTGCCAGCAGTCCAGGGGATTATAATTCACCCCTCCACTTT | TRBV28 | . | TRBJ1-6 | .
CARRTDREQYF | TGTGCCCGGAGGACTGATCGGGAGCAGTACTTC | TRBV2 | . | TRBJ2-7 | .
CASSYERQSYEQYF | TGTGCCAGCAGTTACGAGCGACAGAGCTACGAGCAGTACTTC | TRBV6-5 | . | TRBJ2-7 | .
CASSLAAGGEKLFF | TGCGCCAGCAGCTTGGCCGCAGGGGGAGAAAAACTGTTTTTT | TRBV5-1 | . | TRBJ1-4 | TRBD1
CASSSDTDNEQFF | TGTGCCAGCAGCTCAGACACGGACAATGAGCAGTTCTTC | TRBV7-2 | few | TRBJ2-1 | .
CASSRPGTGIYEQYF | TGTGCCAGCAGCCGACCCGGGACTGGGATCTACGAGCAGTACTTC | TRBV14 | . | TRBJ2-7 | .
CASSQTGGTDTQYF | TGTGCCAGCAGCCAGACAGGGGGCACAGATACGCAGTATTTT | TRBV3-1/TRBV3-2 | . | TRBJ2-3 | TRBD1
CASSLGAGGFDEQYF | TGCGCCAGCAGCTTGGGGGCAGGGGGCTTCGACGAGCAGTACTTC | TRBV5-1 | . | TRBJ2-7 | TRBD1
CASSESLTQGYEQYF | TGCGCCAGCAGTGAGTCCTTGACTCAGGGCTACGAGCAGTACTTC | TRBV10-1 | . | TRBJ2-7 | .
CASSEGRQGSPLHF | TGCGCCAGCAGTGAGGGCCGACAGGGCTCACCCCTCCACTTT | TRBV10-2 | once | TRBJ1-6 | TRBD1
CASSLSGALNTEAFF | TGTGCCAGCAGTTTATCTGGGGCATTGAACACTGAAGCTTTCTTT | TRBV28 | once | TRBJ1-1 | .
CASTKGKTEAFF | TGTGCCAGTACAAAGGGGAAAACTGAAGCTTTCTTT | TRBV6-5 | once | TRBJ1-1 | .
CASRTQGRDTGELFF | TGTGCCAGCAGAACACAGGGGCGAGACACCGGGGAGCTGTTTTTT | TRBV6-5 | . | TRBJ2-2 | TRBD1
CASTTGETQYF | TGTGCCAGCACCACTGGAGAGACCCAGTACTTC | TRBV7-2 | . | TRBJ2-5 | .
CASRPGQMNTEAFF | TGCGCCAGCAGACCGGGACAGATGAACACTGAAGCTTTCTTT | TRBV5-1 | . | TRBJ1-1 | TRBD1
CASSLGSKSSYNSPLHF | TGCGCCAGCAGCTTGGGATCTAAGAGCTCCTATAATTCACCCCTCCACTTT | TRBV5-1 | . | TRBJ1-6 | .
CASSLGPTDSYEQYF | TGTGCCAGCTCACTAGGCCCGACAGACTCCTACGAGCAGTACTTC | TRBV18 | . | TRBJ2-7 | .
CASSYLAGGHNEQFF | TGTGCCAGCAGCTACCTAGCGGGGGGGCACAATGAGCAGTTCTTC | TRBV7-8 | . | TRBJ2-1 | TRBD2